A selection of T cell receptor beta chains follows, all from one sample in a study of cytomegalovirus exposure and HLA in healthy donors. Repertoires were generated with immunoSEQ multiplex PCR, while TCRdb's copy carries only in-frame clones and drops some. The top ten hold 14% of the sample, which has about 190,000 clones, approximately 80% seen once. Sequencing used PBMCs. These receptors all come from a woman in her 30s in good health and CMV-seropositive. The CDR3 runs from the conserved cysteine through the conserved F or W. The order of the fields is V gene, D gene, CDR3 length, J gene, clone size, CDR3 DNA, CDR3 protein. D genes are given only for firm matches. Only some rows state a clone size, as once, few, many or a class for expanded clones.

TRBV7-8	-	12	TRBJ1-5	-	TGTGCCGTTGGGAGGGAAAATCAGCCCCAGCATTTT	CAVGRENQPQHF
TRBV11-3	TRBD1	15	TRBJ2-5	-	TGTGCCAGCAGCTTAGGGACAGGGCAAAAAGAGACCCAGTACTTC	CASSLGTGQKETQYF
TRBV7-9	TRBD1	17	TRBJ1-4	few	TGTTCCAGCAGCTTCGGAGTATTTGGGACAGCTAATGAAAAACTGTTTTTT	CSSSFGVFGTANEKLFF
TRBV10-3	-	12	TRBJ1-1	-	TGTGCCAGCGGGGCCCCGAACACTGAAGCTTTCTTT	CASGAPNTEAFF
TRBV11-3	TRBD1	15	TRBJ1-1	-	TGTGCCAGCAGCGCCCGGACAGGGTTGAACACTGAAGCTTTCTTT	CASSARTGLNTEAFF
TRBV30	TRBD2	14	TRBJ2-1	-	TGTGCCTGGATCGGGGCGGGAGTTGGGGATGAGCAGTTCTTC	CAWIGAGVGDEQFF
TRBV7-6	-	15	TRBJ1-1	-	TGTGCCAGCAGCTTAGAAGCGGATACGAACACTGAAGCTTTCTTT	CASSLEADTNTEAFF
TRBV10-3	-	14	TRBJ2-1	-	TGTGCCATCAGTGAGGAAACTAGTATCCCCGGGCAGTTCTTC	CAISEETSIPGQFF
TRBV19	-	13	TRBJ2-2	-	TGTGCCAGTAGAGGGGCTAACACCGGGGAGCTGTTTTTT	CASRGANTGELFF
TRBV6-1	-	13	TRBJ2-1	-	TGTGCCAGCAGTGACCACAGTAAAGTAAAGCAGTTCTTC	CASSDHSKVKQFF
TRBV6-7	TRBD2	22	TRBJ2-3	-	TGTGCCAGCAGTTACGCGGGACTAGCGGGGGGGGAGCGGACTTATGGCACAGATACGCAGTATTTT	CASSYAGLAGGERTYGTDTQYF
TRBV7-2	-	14	TRBJ2-1	-	TGTGCCAGCAGCCCTAGTAGCTCCTACAATGAGCAGTTCTTC	CASSPSSSYNEQFF
TRBV28	TRBD2	15	TRBJ2-1	-	TGTGCCAGCAGAACCCTAGCGGGGGCCATCAATGAGCAGTTCTTC	CASRTLAGAINEQFF
TRBV6-1	-	16	TRBJ1-5	-	TGTGCCAGCAGTGAGGAGGCCTCACGGCCCCTCGGGCCCCAGCATTTT	CASSEEASRPLGPQHF
TRBV14	-	11	TRBJ2-7	-	TGTGCCAGCAGTACCGGGGACGAGCAGTACTTC	CASSTGDEQYF
TRBV6-5	TRBD1	15	TRBJ2-7	-	TGTGCCAGCAGGCCGGGACAGGGAATCACCTACGAGCAGTACTTC	CASRPGQGITYEQYF
TRBV15	TRBD2	15	TRBJ2-1	-	TGTGCCACCAGCAGCCCGGGAGGAGCGGACAATGAGCAGTTCTTC	CATSSPGGADNEQFF
TRBV4-1	-	15	TRBJ1-2	-	TGCGCCAGCAGCCAAGGTACGGTTTCAAACTATGGCTACACCTTC	CASSQGTVSNYGYTF
TRBV7-6	TRBD2	13	TRBJ2-1	-	TGTGCCAGCAGCATCGGACTAGTGAATGAGCAGTTCTTC	CASSIGLVNEQFF
TRBV7-2	-	12	TRBJ2-7	-	TGTGCCAGCAGCTTAGATACCTACGAGCAGTACTTC	CASSLDTYEQYF
TRBV5-6	-	14	TRBJ2-7	-	TGTGCCAGCAGCTTGGGACAGACCAACTACGAGCAGTACTTC	CASSLGQTNYEQYF
TRBV5-4	TRBD1	17	TRBJ2-1	once	TGTGCCAACCAGAGGCCACTCGCCCGGGACAGGTCCAATGAGCAGTTCTTC	CANQRPLARDRSNEQFF
TRBV7-2	TRBD2	17	TRBJ2-2	-	TGTGCCAGCACCTCTGGGACTAGCGGGCTGAACACCGGGGAGCTGTTTTTT	CASTSGTSGLNTGELFF
TRBV19	TRBD2	14	TRBJ2-7	-	TGTGCCAGTAGTGGGACTAGCAGCATCTACGAGCAGTACTTC	CASSGTSSIYEQYF
TRBV11-2	TRBD2	15	TRBJ2-7	-	TGTGCCAGCAGCTCCGGACTAGCGAGAACCTACGAGCAGTACTTC	CASSSGLARTYEQYF
TRBV7-9	-	15	TRBJ1-1	once	TGTGCCAGCAGCTCCGACCGGGAAAAAAGAGTGGAAGCTTTCTTT	CASSSDREKRVEAFF
TRBV9	-	12	TRBJ2-1	-	TGTGCCAGCAGCGTAGTAAACAATGAGCAGTTCTTC	CASSVVNNEQFF
TRBV7-8	-	17	TRBJ2-3	-	TGTGCCAGCAGCCGCGGAGTGGACAGAATAAACACAGATACGCAGTATTTT	CASSRGVDRINTDTQYF
TRBV7-7	-	13	TRBJ2-3	-	TGTGCTAGCAGCTTAGCTATCGGGGATACGCAGTATTTT	CASSLAIGDTQYF
TRBV18	-	13	TRBJ2-7	-	TGTGCCAGCTCACCAGGGGCGTCCTACGAGCAGTACTTC	CASSPGASYEQYF
TRBV19	TRBD1	14	TRBJ2-7	-	TGTGCCAGTGCAACCGGGACAGGGACCTACGAGCAGTACTTC	CASATGTGTYEQYF
TRBV19	-	15	TRBJ2-3	-	TGTGCCAGTGCACGGGGGTCCAGTAATTTGGATACGCAGTATTTT	CASARGSSNLDTQYF
TRBV19	-	14	TRBJ2-5	few	TGTGCCAGTAGTATTGGGGGGTACCAAGAGACCCAGTACTTC	CASSIGGYQETQYF
TRBV29-1	-	14	TRBJ2-5	once	TGCAGCGTCGCCGTTGGGGGGGCCCAAGAGACCCAGTACTTC	CSVAVGGAQETQYF
TRBV5-6	TRBD1	15	TRBJ2-7	-	TGTGCCAGCAGCTTGGGGGGACAGGGGATCTACGAGCAGTACTTC	CASSLGGQGIYEQYF
TRBV7-2	TRBD2	13	TRBJ2-5	-	TGTGCCAGCAGAAGACTAGCGGGCCAGACCCAGTACTTC	CASRRLAGQTQYF
TRBV28	TRBD1	15	TRBJ2-3	few	TGTGCCAGCAGTACCGGGACAGGCGACACAGATACGCAGTATTTT	CASSTGTGDTDTQYF
TRBV7-8	TRBD2	21	TRBJ2-7	-	TGTGCCAGCAGCCCTCTTGCCTGGCCCCGGGGGACTAGCCAGAGCTCCTACGAGCAGTACTTC	CASSPLAWPRGTSQSSYEQYF
TRBV27	TRBD1	14	TRBJ2-3	-	TGTGCCAGCAGTCTCCGGGACAGGACAGATACGCAGTATTTT	CASSLRDRTDTQYF
TRBV7-8	TRBD1	15	TRBJ2-5	once	TGTGCCAGCAGTTTTGGACAGGGCCAGGAAGAGACCCAGTACTTC	CASSFGQGQEETQYF